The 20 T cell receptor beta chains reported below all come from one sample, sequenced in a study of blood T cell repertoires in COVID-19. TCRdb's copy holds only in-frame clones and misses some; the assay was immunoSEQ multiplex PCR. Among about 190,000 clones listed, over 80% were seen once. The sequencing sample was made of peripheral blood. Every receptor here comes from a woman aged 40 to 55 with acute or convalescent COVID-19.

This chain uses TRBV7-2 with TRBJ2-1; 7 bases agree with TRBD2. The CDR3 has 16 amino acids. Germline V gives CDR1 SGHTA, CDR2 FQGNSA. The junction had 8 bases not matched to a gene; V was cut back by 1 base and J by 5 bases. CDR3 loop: CASSLGGGFGHNEQFF. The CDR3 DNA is TGTGCCAGCAGCTTAGGCGGGGGATTCGGCCACAATGAGCAGTTCTTC.

The CDR3 loop is CAIRGVTGGDEAFF. In DNA, the CDR3 is TGTGCCATCAGGGGGGTGACAGGGGGTGATGAAGCTTTCTTT. The chain links TRBV10-3 to TRBJ1-1; 9 bases map to TRBD1. Germline CDR1 is ENHRY and CDR2 is SYGVKD. The CDR3 is 14 amino acids. With V trimmed by 6 bases and J by 7 bases, 9 bases remained unmatched.

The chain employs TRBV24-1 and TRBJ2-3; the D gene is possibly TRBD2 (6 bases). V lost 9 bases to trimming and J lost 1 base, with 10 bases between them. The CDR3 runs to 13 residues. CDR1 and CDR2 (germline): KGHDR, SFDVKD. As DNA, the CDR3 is TGTGCCACCTCCAGGGAGGGCACAGATACGCAGTATTTT. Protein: CATSREGTDTQYF.

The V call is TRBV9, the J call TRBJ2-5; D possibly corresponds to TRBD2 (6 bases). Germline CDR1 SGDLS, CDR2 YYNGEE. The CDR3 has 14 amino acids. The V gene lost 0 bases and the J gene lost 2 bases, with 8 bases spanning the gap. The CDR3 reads CASSVGTMQETQYF. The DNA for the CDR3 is TGTGCCAGCAGCGTAGGGACTATGCAAGAGACCCAGTACTTC.

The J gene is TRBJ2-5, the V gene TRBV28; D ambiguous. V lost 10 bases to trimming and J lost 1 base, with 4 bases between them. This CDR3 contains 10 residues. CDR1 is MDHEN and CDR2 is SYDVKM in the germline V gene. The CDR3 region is CATSQETQYF. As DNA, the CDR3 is TGTGCCACCTCCCAAGAGACCCAGTACTTC.

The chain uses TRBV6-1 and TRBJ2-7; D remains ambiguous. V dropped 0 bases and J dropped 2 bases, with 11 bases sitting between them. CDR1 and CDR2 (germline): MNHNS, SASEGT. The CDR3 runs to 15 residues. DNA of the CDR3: TGTGCCAGCAGTGAAGCTTCTGGGCAGCCCTACGAGCAGTACTTC. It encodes CASSEASGQPYEQYF.

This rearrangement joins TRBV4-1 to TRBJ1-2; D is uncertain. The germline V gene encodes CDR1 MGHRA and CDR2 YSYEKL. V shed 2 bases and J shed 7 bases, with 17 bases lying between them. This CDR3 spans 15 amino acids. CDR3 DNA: TGCGCCAGCAGCCAATTGGCCGGGGTTGTCCTTGGCTACACCTTC. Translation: CASSQLAGVVLGYTF.

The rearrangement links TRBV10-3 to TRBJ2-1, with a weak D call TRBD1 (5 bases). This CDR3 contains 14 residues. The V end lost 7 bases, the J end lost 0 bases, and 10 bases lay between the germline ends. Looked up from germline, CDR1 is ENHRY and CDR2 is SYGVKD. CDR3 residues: CAIKGLGSYNEQFF. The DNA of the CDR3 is TGTGCCATCAAGGGGCTAGGCTCCTACAATGAGCAGTTCTTC.

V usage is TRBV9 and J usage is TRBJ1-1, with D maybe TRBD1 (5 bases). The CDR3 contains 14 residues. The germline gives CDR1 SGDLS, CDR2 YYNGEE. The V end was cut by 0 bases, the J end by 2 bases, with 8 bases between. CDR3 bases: TGTGCCAGCAGCGTAGTTGACAGCAACACTGAAGCTTTCTTT. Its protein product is CASSVVDSNTEAFF.

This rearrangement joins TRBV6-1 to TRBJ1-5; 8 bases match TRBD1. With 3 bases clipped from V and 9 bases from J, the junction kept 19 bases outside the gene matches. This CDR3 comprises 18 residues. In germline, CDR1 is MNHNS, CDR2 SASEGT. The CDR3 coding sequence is TGTGCCAGCAGTGAGATTGTCCCCACAGGGGGTGTTGGGAGGCCCCAGCATTTT. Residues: CASSEIVPTGGVGRPQHF.

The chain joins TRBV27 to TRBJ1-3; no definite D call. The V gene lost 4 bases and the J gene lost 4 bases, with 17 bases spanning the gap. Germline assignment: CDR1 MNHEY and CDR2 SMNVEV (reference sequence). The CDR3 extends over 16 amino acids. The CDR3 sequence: CASSSAFAGVGNTIYF. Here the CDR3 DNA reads TGTGCCAGCAGTTCTGCCTTCGCGGGCGTGGGAAACACCATATATTTT.

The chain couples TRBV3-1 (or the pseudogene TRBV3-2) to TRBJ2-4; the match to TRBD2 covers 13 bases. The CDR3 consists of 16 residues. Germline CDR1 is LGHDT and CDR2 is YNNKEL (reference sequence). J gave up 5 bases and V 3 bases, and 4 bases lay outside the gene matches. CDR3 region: CASSQTSGGLENIQYF. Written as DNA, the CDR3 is TGTGCCAGCAGCCAGACTAGCGGGGGGCTCGAAAACATTCAGTACTTC.

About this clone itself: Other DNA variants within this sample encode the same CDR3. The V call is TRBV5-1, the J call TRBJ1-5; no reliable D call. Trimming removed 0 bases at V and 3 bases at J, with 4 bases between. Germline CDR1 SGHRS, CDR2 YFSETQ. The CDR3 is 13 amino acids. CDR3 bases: TGCGCCAGCAGCTTGGCGGTCAATCAGCCCCAGCATTTT. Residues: CASSLAVNQPQHF.

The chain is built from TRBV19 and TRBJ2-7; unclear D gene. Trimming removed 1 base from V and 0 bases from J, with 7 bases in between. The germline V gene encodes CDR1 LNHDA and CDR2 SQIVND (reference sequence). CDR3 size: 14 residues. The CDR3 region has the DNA TGTGCCAGTAGTATAGTGGGCACCTCCTACGAGCAGTACTTC. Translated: CASSIVGTSYEQYF.

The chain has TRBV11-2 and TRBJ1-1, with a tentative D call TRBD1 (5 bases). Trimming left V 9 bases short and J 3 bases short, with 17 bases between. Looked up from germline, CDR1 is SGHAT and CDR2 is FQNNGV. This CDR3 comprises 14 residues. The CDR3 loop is CASKNSGGYTEAFF. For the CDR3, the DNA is TGTGCCAGTAAAAACTCGGGGGGTTACACTGAAGCTTTCTTT.

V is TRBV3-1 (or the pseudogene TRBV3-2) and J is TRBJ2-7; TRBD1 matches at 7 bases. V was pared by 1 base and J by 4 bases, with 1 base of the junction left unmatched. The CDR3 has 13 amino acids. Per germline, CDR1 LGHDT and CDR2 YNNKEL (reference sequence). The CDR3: CASSQADRYEQYF. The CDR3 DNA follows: TGTGCCAGCAGCCAAGCGGACAGGTACGAGCAGTACTTC.

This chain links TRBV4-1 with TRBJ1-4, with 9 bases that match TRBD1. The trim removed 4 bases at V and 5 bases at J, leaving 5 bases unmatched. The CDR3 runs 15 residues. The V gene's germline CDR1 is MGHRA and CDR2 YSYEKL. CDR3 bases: TGCGCCAGCAGCCGGGCAGACAGGGGGAATGAAAAACTGTTTTTT. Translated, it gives CASSRADRGNEKLFF.

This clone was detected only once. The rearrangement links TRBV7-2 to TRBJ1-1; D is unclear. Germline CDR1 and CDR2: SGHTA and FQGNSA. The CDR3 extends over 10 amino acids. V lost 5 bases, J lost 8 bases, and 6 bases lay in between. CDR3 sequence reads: CASSPLEAFF. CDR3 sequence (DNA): TGTGCCAGCAGCCCCCTGGAAGCTTTCTTT.

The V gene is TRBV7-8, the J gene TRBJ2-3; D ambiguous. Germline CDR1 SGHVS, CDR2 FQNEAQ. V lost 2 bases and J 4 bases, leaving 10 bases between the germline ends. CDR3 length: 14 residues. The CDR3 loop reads CASSLTETSDTQYF. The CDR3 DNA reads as TGTGCCAGCAGCTTAACCGAAACTTCAGATACGCAGTATTTT.

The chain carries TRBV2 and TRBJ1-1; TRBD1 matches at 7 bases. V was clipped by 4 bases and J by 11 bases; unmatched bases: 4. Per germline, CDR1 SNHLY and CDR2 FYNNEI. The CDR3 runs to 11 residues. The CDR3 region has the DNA TGTGCCAGCAGTGGTCAGGGGGTGGCTTTCTTT. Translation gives CASSGQGVAFF.